The clone carrying this TCR beta chain is medium-sized (0.01 to 0.1%) within its sample. This record comes from a study of liver allograft versus peripheral blood T cells. Study-level information: Within transplanted livers, the T cell receptor repertoires were examined and compared against the repertoires present in the peripheral blood of liver transplant recipients.

CDR1 is LNHDA and CDR2 is SQIVND in the germline V gene (reference sequence). This CDR3 has 14 residues. Trimming removed 7 bases from V and 4 bases from J; junction bases left unmatched: 7. One entry per CDR3 protein, called by TCRdb with MiXCR from the reads. The sample lists some 8,000 distinct CDR3 sequences, around a sixth occurring once. J is TRBJ1-1 and V is TRBV19; TRBD1 agrees at 9 bases. The receptor's source is a human patient who had a liver transplant. Among the T cells, some may be from the graft donor. CDR3 in amino acids: CASTPQGASTEAFF. CDR3 DNA: TGTGCCAGTACCCCACAGGGGGCAAGCACTGAAGCTTTCTTT.